This paragraph covers one TCR beta chain sequence. In this sample, this clone turned up a few times. It has no known antigen specificity. No base quality values were provided; no much bigger clone lies one nucleotide off. Another Seattle source contributed samples from volunteer blood donors who had recovered from COVID-19. Collaborating institutions collected whole blood in K2EDTA tubes following their own protocols. For TCRbeta analysis, collaborators shipped samples as frozen whole blood, isolated PBMCs, or DNA extracted from either of those sample types. As encoded in the germline V gene, CDR1 is SGHRS while CDR2 is YFSETQ. V is pruned by 0 bases and J by 1 base, leaving 5 bases of the junction without a gene match. Its CDR3 holds 17 amino acids, cysteine through phenylalanine. The CDR3 DNA has 51 bases and is translated from base 1. These data belong to a study of blood T cell repertoires in COVID-19 (dated by TCRdb to 2020 to 2022). Broadly, across the study: Samples covering the acute and convalescent phases of COVID-19 were provided by collaborators in the United States, Italy and Spain. The material from the prospective study consisted of cDNA or gDNA derived from T cells, B-cell-depleted T cells, or PBMCs. Samples came from the ongoing ImmuneRACE study (first 160 participants) plus 1,254 subjects from 6 global collaborators. Where available, HLA class I and class II types were taken from metadata supplied by the sample provider and were not determined by assay-based typing. The sample metadata nearly always contained a de-identified subject ID, COVID-19 status, age in years and sex. The repertoires were made available in a free public database intended to serve as a resource for research on the immune response to SARS-CoV-2. Subjects who had been exposed to COVID-19, were actively infected with it, or had recovered from it provided the deeply sampled blood TCRbeta repertoires that made up the dataset.

What the authors observed across the whole study: The amount of clinical and demographic metadata varied by source and participant and was provided uncurated.

TCRbeta CDR3 regions were amplified from genomic DNA by means of the immunoSEQ Assay, a bias-controlled multiplex PCR. The authors' pipeline ran thus. The number of nucleated cells in each sample was estimated from the amplification of reference gene primers within the assay. To quantify the absolute abundance of each unique TCRbeta CDR3 rearrangement, sequence reads were collapsed and filtered. For each sample, productive Simpson clonality was calculated as the square root of Simpson's diversity index across productive rearrangements. Imported from immuneACCESS, the table was reduced by TCRdb to in-frame sequences with V and J called. These copies leave out some clones; in studies compared against another copy, an unresolved V gene accounts for under half, and the cause of the remainder is not known. V, J and clone size are taken as reported in that table, and D and trimming were inferred from the DNA itself. The sample table contains 150,000 to 200,000 clones; only one count was recorded for roughly 80% of them. Approximately 13% of the sample lies in the top ten.

Sequenced input: peripheral blood. The receptor comes from a man aged 50 to 59 who had recovered from COVID-19. The chain is made from TRBV5-1 and TRBJ2-1; 9 bases in the junction line up with TRBD2. The CDR3 in this case is CASSLEASGKSYNEQFF. The bases read TGCGCCAGCAGCTTGGAAGCTAGCGGGAAGTCCTACAATGAGCAGTTCTTC.